Following are 28 T cell receptor beta chains from one sample sequenced in a study of T-cell memory formation after mild COVID-19. TCRdb fed the 5' RACE reads into MiXCR, producing one record per CDR3 protein. The sample carries a few hundred thousand distinct CDR3 sequences, 20% to 25% recorded once. What was sequenced was PBMCs or a T cell subset sorted from them (not recorded which). Receptors were obtained from a man aged 18 to 30 who had mild COVID-19 (a few samples of this study predate the infection). Cell type and time point are not known.

This chain links TRBV4-3 with TRBJ2-5; 7 nucleotides line up with TRBD2. This CDR3 has 17 amino acids. Per germline, CDR1 LGHNA and CDR2 YSLEER. J lost 2 bases, V lost 0 bases, and 9 bases had no gene match. CDR3 loop: CASSQDYRGDWQETQYF. The CDR3 DNA is TGCGCCAGCAGCCAAGATTACCGGGGGGACTGGCAAGAGACCCAGTACTTC.

The chain carries TRBV27 and TRBJ2-1; D possibly matches TRBD1 or TRBD2 (5 bases each). The CDR3 extends over 15 amino acids. V lost 6 bases, J lost 5 bases, and 17 bases lay in between. CDR1 and CDR2 (germline): MNHEY, SMNVEV (reference sequence). CDR3 loop: CASSRGGIGDNEQFF. For the CDR3, the DNA is TGTGCCAGCAGCCGGGGCGGAATTGGCGACAATGAGCAGTTCTTC.

The V gene is TRBV4-3, the J gene TRBJ2-1, with TRBD2 matching 7 bases. The length of the CDR3 is 14 residues. Trimming took 4 bases from V and 6 from J; bases not matched to a gene: 6. CDR1 and CDR2 (germline): LGHNA, YSLEER. The CDR3 DNA reads TGCGCCAGCAGCCCCCGGGAGGTATTCAATGAGCAGTTCTTC. Its translation: CASSPREVFNEQFF.

This clonotype was seen a handful of times. V and J are TRBV29-1 and TRBJ1-2; 8 bases agree with TRBD1. This CDR3 region has 11 residues. Germline CDR1 and CDR2: SQVTM and ANQGSEA. Unmatched junction bases numbered 6, after V lost 7 bases and J lost 8 bases. The CDR3 protein is CSARTGHGYTF. CDR3 coding DNA: TGCAGCGCTCGGACAGGGCACGGCTACACCTTC.

This clonotype came up a few times. V usage is TRBV9 and J usage is TRBJ1-1; D might be TRBD1 (5 bases). The CDR3 has 12 residues. Trimming pared 1 base from V and 12 bases from J, leaving 13 bases between. The germline CDR1 and CDR2 sequences are SGDLS and YYNGEE. The CDR3 nucleotides are TGTGCCAGCAGCGTATTGGGGGGAGAAACTTTCTTT. Protein sequence: CASSVLGGETFF.

This clonotype was seen a few times. In DNA, the CDR3 is TGTGCCAGCAGCACACGCCCGGAGGGCCACGGAGAGACCCAGTACTTC. This translates into CASSTRPEGHGETQYF. The gene calls are TRBV7-8 and TRBJ2-5, with D tentatively TRBD2 (6 bases). Germline V CDR1 and CDR2: SGHVS, FQNEAQ. The CDR3 is 16 amino acids. The ends were cut back, 5 bases at V and 4 bases at J, with 20 bases in the middle.

This clonotype has a count of ten or more. This rearrangement joins TRBV5-1 to TRBJ2-7; D possibly corresponds to TRBD2 (5 bases). The V end lost 4 bases, the J end lost 0 bases, and 14 bases lay between the germline ends. Germline CDR1 is SGHRS and CDR2 is YFSETQ. This CDR3 comprises 15 residues. CDR3 DNA: TGCGCCAGCAGCGTAAGTGTCGGGAACTCCTACGAGCAGTACGTC. Its translation is CASSVSVGNSYEQYV.

As to this clonotype: A much larger clone lies one base from this, so it may be a read error. V gene TRBV5-6 combines with J gene TRBJ1-1, with D possibly being TRBD1 (6 bases). The CDR3 has 14 residues. From germline, CDR1 is SGHDT and CDR2 YYEEEE. As DNA, the CDR3 is TGTGCCAGCAGCTTAAGGGCCAGGGGAACTGAACCTTTCTTT. This sequence encodes CASSLRARGTEPFF.

This chain joins TRBV5-1 and TRBJ2-2, with D unresolved. The CDR3 runs 14 residues. Looked up from germline, CDR1 is SGHRS and CDR2 is YFSETQ. Trimming pared 7 bases from V and 2 bases from J, leaving 12 bases between. DNA of the CDR3: TGCGCCAGCTTACAGCTACCTAACACCGGGGAGCTGTTTTTT. Translating gives CASLQLPNTGELFF. Full variable domain (outside the CDR3, taken from reference TRBV5-1 and TRBJ2-2): KAGVTQTPRYLIKTRGQQVTLSCSPISGHRSVSWYQQTPGQGLQFLFEYFSETQRNKGNFPGRFSGRQFSNSRSEMNVSTLELGDSALYLCASLQLPNTGELFFGEGSRLTVL.

This clonotype was observed a few times. This sequence joins TRBV3-2 and TRBJ2-3. TRBV3-2 is shown as a pseudogene. The CDR3 is 16 amino acids. Here the CDR3 reads CASSQVPFLGTDTQYF. The DNA of the CDR3 is TGTGCCAGCAGCCAAGTCCCATTCCTCGGCACAGATACGCAGTATTTT.

This clonotype has at least ten counts. This chain links TRBV24-1 with TRBJ1-1, with D hard to call. The CDR3 totals 15 residues. CDR1 and CDR2 (germline): KGHDR, SFDVKD. The V end lost 0 bases, the J end lost 6 bases, and 13 bases lay between the germline ends. CDR3 DNA sequence: TGTGCCACCAGTGATTTGGGCACACTCAGGCCTGAAGCTTTCTTT. The encoded protein is CATSDLGTLRPEAFF.

This clonotype appeared many times. The rearrangement joins TRBV27 to TRBJ2-4, with D maybe TRBD2 (7 bases). The CDR3 has 17 residues. Germline V gene data show CDR1 as MNHEY and CDR2 as SMNVEV (reference sequence). V lost 8 bases to trimming and J lost 0 bases, with 20 bases between them. CDR3 protein: CASSLLGGPLAKNIQYF. The CDR3 DNA follows: TGTGCCAGCTCGTTATTGGGGGGGCCTCTAGCCAAAAACATTCAGTACTTC.

This clonotype showed up just a few times. The chain recombines TRBV5-1 with TRBJ1-1; D gene uncertain. Trimming pared 3 bases from V and 1 base from J, leaving 7 bases between. The CDR3 is 13 residues long. CDR1 is SGHRS, CDR2 YFSETQ, per germline. The CDR3 loop reads CASSWSGNTEAFF. CDR3 bases: TGCGCCAGCAGCTGGTCGGGGAACACTGAAGCTTTCTTT.

There are many counts of this clonotype. The chain carries TRBV28 and TRBJ1-4; a possible D gene is TRBD1 (6 bases). V lost 8 bases to trimming and J lost 3 bases, with 19 bases between them. This CDR3 region has 16 residues. CDR1 MDHEN and CDR2 SYDVKM come from the germline V gene. The chain's CDR3 is CASARGVERSNEKLFF. Here the CDR3 DNA reads TGTGCCAGCGCGAGGGGGGTAGAAAGGTCTAATGAAAAACTGTTTTTT.

This clonotype occurred a few times. The chain joins TRBV10-3 to TRBJ1-3; D ambiguous. This CDR3 contains 15 residues. Per the germline V gene, CDR1 is ENHRY and CDR2 is SYGVKD. V dropped 7 bases and J dropped 1 base, with 14 bases sitting between them. CDR3 sequence reads: CAINTATQSGNTIYF. The CDR3 region has the DNA TGTGCCATCAACACGGCTACCCAATCTGGAAACACCATATATTTT.

The V and J genes are TRBV5-4 and TRBJ1-2; D not resolved. This CDR3 is 13 amino acids long. Per germline, CDR1 SGHNT and CDR2 YYREEE (reference sequence). Trimming removed 3 bases from V and 1 base from J, with 7 bases in between. Written as DNA, the CDR3 is TGTGCCAGCAGCTCCGGGGTTAACTATGGCTACACCTTC. Its protein is CASSSGVNYGYTF.

As DNA, the CDR3 is TGTGCCAGCAGCATCCTACCCGCGGGTGGGGGCTATGGCTACACCTTC. Protein product: CASSILPAGGGYGYTF. The chain recombines TRBV11-2 with TRBJ1-2, with D possibly being TRBD1 (5 bases). The CDR3 extends over 16 amino acids. V was clipped by 5 bases and J by 4 bases, with 20 bases between them. Per germline, CDR1 SGHAT and CDR2 FQNNGV.

The chain employs TRBV6-2 or TRBV6-3 and TRBJ2-3; 8 bases map to TRBD2. Germline CDR1 is MNHEY and CDR2 is SVGEGT. This CDR3 has 16 residues. Trimming took 5 bases from V and 2 from J; bases not matched to a gene: 9. This chain's CDR3 is CASSRGLDGDTDTQYF. In DNA, the CDR3 is TGTGCCAGCAGTCGGGGACTAGACGGAGACACAGATACGCAGTATTTT.

The table lists this clonotype with a few counts. The chain uses TRBV5-1 and TRBJ2-7, with TRBD1 matching over 11 bases. The V gene end was trimmed by 4 bases and the J gene end by 6 bases; junction bases not matched to a gene: 6. The CDR3 totals 14 residues. Germline-derived CDR1 and CDR2 are SGHRS and YFSETQ. CDR3: CASSPVGTGGEQYF. The CDR3 coding sequence is TGCGCCAGCAGCCCCGTAGGGACAGGGGGCGAGCAGTACTTC.

The chain joins TRBV6-2 or TRBV6-3 to TRBJ2-2, with 7 bases aligning to TRBD2. This CDR3 contains 15 residues. The V segment lost 1 base and the J segment 7 bases; nucleotides outside the gene matches: 6. The V gene's germline CDR1 is MNHEY and CDR2 SVGEGT. The chain's CDR3 is CASSYLAGPIGELFF. The CDR3 DNA sequence: TGTGCCAGCAGTTACTTAGCGGGTCCGATCGGGGAGCTGTTTTTT.

This clonotype has only one observation. V gene TRBV5-1 combines with J gene TRBJ2-1, with 7 bases that match TRBD2. The CDR3 length is 14 residues. After removal of 4 bases from V and 10 bases from J, the junction contained 11 bases not matched to a gene. CDR1 is SGHRS and CDR2 is YFSETQ in the germline V gene. For the CDR3, the DNA is TGCGCCAGCAGCGTTCTAGCGGAAGTCCAGGAGCAGTTCTTC. Its translation is CASSVLAEVQEQFF.

This clonotype came up a few times. The V call is TRBV18, the J call TRBJ2-4; D gene unclear. The CDR3 extends over 13 amino acids. Germline values: CDR1 KGHSH, CDR2 LQKENI. V was trimmed by 4 bases and J by 5 bases, leaving 9 bases between them. In DNA, the CDR3 is TGTGCCAGCTCACAGGGTGAGGAAAACATTCAGTACTTC. It translates to CASSQGEENIQYF.

V gene TRBV7-9 combines with J gene TRBJ2-2; D gene uncertain. V was trimmed by 6 bases and J by 5 bases, leaving 16 bases between them. Germline CDR1 reads SEHNR; CDR2 reads FQNEAQ (reference sequence). The CDR3 consists of 15 residues. The CDR3 reads CASSVGLATTGELFF. The CDR3 nucleotides are TGTGCCAGCAGTGTGGGGTTGGCTACTACCGGGGAGCTGTTTTTT. The full variable domain, with the rest looked up from reference TRBV7-9 and TRBJ2-2, is DTGVSQNPRHKITKRGQNVTFRCDPISEHNRLYWYRQTLGQGPEFLTYFQNEAQLEKSRLLSDRFSAERPKGSFSTLEIQRTEQGDSAMYLCASSVGLATTGELFFGEGSRLTVL.

The V and J genes are TRBV15 and TRBJ2-1; 8 nucleotides agree with TRBD2. The CDR3 spans 18 residues. Germline V gene data show CDR1 as LNHNV and CDR2 as YYDKDF (reference sequence). V was pared by 1 base and J by 1 base, with 9 bases of the junction left unmatched. The CDR3 region has the DNA TGTGCCACCAGCAGAGGAGCCTTAAGCGGGGGTTCCTACAATGAGCAGTTCTTC. It is translated as CATSRGALSGGSYNEQFF. The full variable domain, rest sourced from reference TRBV15 and TRBJ2-1, is DAMVIQNPRYQVTQFGKPVTLSCSQTLNHNVMYWYQQKSSQAPKLLFHYYDKDFNNEADTPDNFQSRRPNTSFCFLDIRSPGLGDTAMYLCATSRGALSGGSYNEQFFGPGTRLTVL.

The chain joins TRBV29-1 to TRBJ2-5; D may be TRBD1 (6 bases). Looked up from germline, CDR1 is SQVTM and CDR2 is ANQGSEA. This CDR3 has 13 residues. Between the trimmed V and J ends, which lost 2 bases and 5 bases, there was a span of 12 bases. The CDR3 DNA follows: TGCAGCGTTGAATTTGGGGGCCAGGAGACCCAGTACTTC. Residues: CSVEFGGQETQYF.

The chain is built from TRBV7-2 and TRBJ1-6, with D unresolved. Germline V CDR1 and CDR2: SGHTA, FQGNSA. The CDR3 runs to 14 residues. V was trimmed by 4 bases and J by 3 bases, leaving 7 bases between them. CDR3 amino acids: CASSSVIYNSPLHF. CDR3 sequence (DNA): TGTGCCAGCAGCTCAGTAATCTATAATTCACCCCTCCACTTT.

This clonotype was recorded a few times. This chain joins TRBV12-5 and TRBJ2-7; D possibly corresponds to TRBD1 (6 bases). The V and J ends lost 9 bases and 1 base respectively, with 13 bases between them. The CDR3 is 13 residues long. CDR1 and CDR2 (germline): LGHNT, FRNRAP. Here the CDR3 DNA reads TGTGCTAGCCTTCAGGGGAATTCCTACGAGCAGTACTTC. Protein sequence: CASLQGNSYEQYF.

This clonotype was detected a few times. This sequence joins TRBV7-2 and TRBJ1-2; possible D gene TRBD1, 6 bases. The CDR3 spans 15 residues. The germline V gene has CDR1 SGHTA and CDR2 FQGNSA. With 6 bases removed from V and 4 bases from J, the gap between germline ends came to 18 bases. The CDR3 loop reads CASSNFQGQIYGYTF. The CDR3 region has the DNA TGTGCCAGCAGTAACTTCCAGGGGCAAATCTATGGCTACACCTTC.